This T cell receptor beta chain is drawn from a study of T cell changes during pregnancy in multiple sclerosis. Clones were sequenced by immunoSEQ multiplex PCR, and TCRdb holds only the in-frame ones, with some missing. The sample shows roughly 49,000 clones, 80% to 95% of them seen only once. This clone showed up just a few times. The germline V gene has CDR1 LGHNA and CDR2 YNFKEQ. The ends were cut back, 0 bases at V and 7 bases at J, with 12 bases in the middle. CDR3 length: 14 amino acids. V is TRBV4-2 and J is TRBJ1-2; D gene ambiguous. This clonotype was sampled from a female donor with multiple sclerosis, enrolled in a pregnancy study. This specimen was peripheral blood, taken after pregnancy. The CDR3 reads CASSQDLGDLGYTF. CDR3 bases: TGTGCCAGCAGCCAAGATCTGGGAGATCTTGGCTACACCTTC.